This T cell receptor beta chain was sequenced during a study of shared T cell receptors in the human thymus. Here immunoSEQ multiplex PCR was the method, and the copy in TCRdb shows in-frame clones only, minus some. Of over 650,000 clones in the sample, around 87% were seen once. This clone occurred once. CDR3 size: 17 residues. This sample was also put to use in a study of human thymus T cells. This second report adds: Healthy Finnish infants undergoing corrective surgery for congenital heart defects provided the donor material. Resections from corrective heart surgery provided thymus tissue. Within thymic and blood repertoires, V and J gene usage appeared to be biased. Related studies noted strongly shared thymic repertoires across unrelated people.

This sequence joins TRBV12-2 and TRBJ2-7; TRBD2, the table's D call, lacks a check against the DNA. TRBV12-2 is marked as a pseudogene. Material for sequencing was thymocytes. This clonotype was sampled from a boy younger than two with a congenital heart defect. CDR3 sequence: CASRKRGGSRWYYEQYF. CDR3 DNA sequence: TGTGCAAGTCGCAAGAGGGGGGGAAGTCGTTGGTACTACGAGCAGTACTTC.